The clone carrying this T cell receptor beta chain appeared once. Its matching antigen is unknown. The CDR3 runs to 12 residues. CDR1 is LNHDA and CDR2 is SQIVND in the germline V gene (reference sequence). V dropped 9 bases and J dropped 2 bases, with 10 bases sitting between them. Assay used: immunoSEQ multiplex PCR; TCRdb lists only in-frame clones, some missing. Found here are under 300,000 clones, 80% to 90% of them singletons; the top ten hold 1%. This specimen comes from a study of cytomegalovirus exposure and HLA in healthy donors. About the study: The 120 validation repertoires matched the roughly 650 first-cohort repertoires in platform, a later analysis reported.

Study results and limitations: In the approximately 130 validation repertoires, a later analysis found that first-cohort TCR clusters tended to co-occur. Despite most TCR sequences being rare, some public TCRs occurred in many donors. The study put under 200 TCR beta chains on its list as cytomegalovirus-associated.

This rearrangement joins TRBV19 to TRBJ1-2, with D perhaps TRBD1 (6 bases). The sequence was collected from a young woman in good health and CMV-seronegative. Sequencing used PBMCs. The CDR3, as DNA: TGTGCCAGCCTGACAGGAAACTATGGCTACACCTTC. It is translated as CASLTGNYGYTF.